This TCR beta chain was identified in a study of a mutant IDH1 vaccine in newly diagnosed glioma listed by TCRdb under 2021. A note on the overall study: The roughly 35 treated patients were roughly 60% male and about 38% female, with a mean age of roughly 42 years. Six visits were used for peripheral blood collection: V03 (baseline), V05, V07, V10, V12 and V13. For exploratory analyses, longitudinal TCRB deep sequencing was carried out in about two dozen treated patients wherever samples were available. Before enrollment, most patients had been given radiochemotherapy with temozolomide as standard therapy, while the rest had received either radiotherapy alone or temozolomide alone. The research as a whole found: Pseudoprogression appeared unrelated to alterations in the top peripheral T cell clonotypes detected by TCRB sequencing. Immune responses induced by the vaccine were seen in around 94% of patients across multiple MHC alleles. The authors stated that sample limitations prevented analyses of patient blood samples from being reproduced. Availability determined which PBMC samples were chosen for TCRB deep sequencing.

The time point label on this specimen signifies: baseline, week 1 (first vaccination visit). Explained via the paper, the treatment or condition label denotes: pre-vaccination baseline after standard-of-care therapy. Newly diagnosed WHO grade 3 or 4 IDH1-mutant astrocytomas showing loss of nuclear ATRX were present in the donors. The samples were drawn from NOA16, a multicentre, single-arm, open-label phase I trial in Germany that tested a mutant IDH1 peptide vaccine in humans for the first time. For immunogenicity testing, the blood drawn at visit V03 was used as the baseline sample. Genomic DNA for TCRB sequencing was extracted from EDTA blood using the DNeasy Blood and Tissue Kit. On this clone: The clone's antigen remains unknown. It has no much larger one-base neighbor in the sample; base qualities were not kept.

The library was obtained by the immunoSEQ multiplex PCR assay. The hsTCRB Kit was used according to the manufacturer's protocol to amplify rearranged TCR beta chain sequences. An Illumina MiSeq was used to sequence the TCRB libraries. The paper's processing steps were these. The kit vendor's proprietary platform handled demultiplexing, trimming and gene mapping. TCRdb carries this immuneACCESS record with in-frame sequences only. Its versions omit some clonotypes, under half of them owing to an unresolved V gene in the studies checked, with the rest unexplained. V, J and clone size derive from that table, while D and trimming were established from the DNA sequence. The sample has roughly 84,000 clones on record, almost 85% of them singletons. Jointly, the top ten make up roughly 5% of the sample. This sequence was found in a man aged 35 to 55 with glioma. Some clones in this sample may be carry-over from other donors' samples. Sequenced material: PBMCs, taken from a glioma patient treated with radiotherapy, temozolomide or both.

The DNA sequence is given as TGCAGCGTTGATCCCGGGACAGGGGTGGACGGGGAGCTGTTTTTT. Its protein is CSVDPGTGVDGELFF. This receptor chain uses TRBV29-1 and TRBJ2-2, and 10 junction bases match TRBD1. Compared with germline, V lacks 3 bases and J lacks 7 bases; bases without a gene match: 8. According to the germline V gene, CDR1 reads SQVTM and CDR2 reads ANQGSEA. The CDR3, cysteine through phenylalanine, is 15 amino acids long. Kept here is only the CDR3 DNA, which spans 45 bases and is read in frame from base 1.